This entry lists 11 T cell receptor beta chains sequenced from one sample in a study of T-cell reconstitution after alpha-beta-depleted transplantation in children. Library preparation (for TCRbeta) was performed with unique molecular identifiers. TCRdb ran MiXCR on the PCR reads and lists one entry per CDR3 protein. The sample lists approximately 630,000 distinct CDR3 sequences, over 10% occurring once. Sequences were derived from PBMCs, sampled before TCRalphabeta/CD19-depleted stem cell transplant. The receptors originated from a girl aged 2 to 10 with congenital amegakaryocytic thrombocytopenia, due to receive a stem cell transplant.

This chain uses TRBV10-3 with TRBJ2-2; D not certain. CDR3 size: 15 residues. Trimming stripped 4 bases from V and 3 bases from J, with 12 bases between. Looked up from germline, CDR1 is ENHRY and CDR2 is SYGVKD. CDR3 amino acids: CAISARIRDTGELFF. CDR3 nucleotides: TGTGCCATCAGTGCTAGAATTCGCGACACCGGGGAGCTGTTTTTT.

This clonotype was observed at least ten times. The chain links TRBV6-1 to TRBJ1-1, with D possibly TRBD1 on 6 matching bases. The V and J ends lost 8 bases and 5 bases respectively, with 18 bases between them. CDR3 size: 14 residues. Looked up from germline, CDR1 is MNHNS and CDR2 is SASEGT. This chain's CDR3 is CASGAGQGKTEAFF. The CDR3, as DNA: TGTGCCAGCGGTGCAGGTCAGGGGAAAACTGAAGCTTTCTTT.

This CDR3 reads CASGGPDIQETQYF. The CDR3 DNA reads as TGTGCCAGCGGAGGGCCAGACATCCAAGAGACCCAGTACTTC. J is TRBJ2-5 and V is TRBV28; D may be TRBD2 (6 bases). The ends were cut back, 8 bases at V and 1 base at J, with 14 bases in the middle. Germline CDR1 reads MDHEN; CDR2 reads SYDVKM. The CDR3 covers 14 residues.

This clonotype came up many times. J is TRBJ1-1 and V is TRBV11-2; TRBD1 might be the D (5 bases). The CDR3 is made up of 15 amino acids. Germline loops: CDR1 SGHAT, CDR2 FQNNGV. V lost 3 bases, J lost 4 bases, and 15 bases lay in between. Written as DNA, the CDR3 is TGTGCCAGCAGCTTTTCGGGGGGGGTGGGCACTGAAGCTTTCTTT. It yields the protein CASSFSGGVGTEAFF.

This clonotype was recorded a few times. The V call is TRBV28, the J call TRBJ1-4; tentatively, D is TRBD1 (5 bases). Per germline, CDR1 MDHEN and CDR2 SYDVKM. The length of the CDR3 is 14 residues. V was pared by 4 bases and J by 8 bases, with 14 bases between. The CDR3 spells CASSSLGEEEKLFF. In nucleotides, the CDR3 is TGTGCCAGCAGTTCACTAGGGGAAGAGGAAAAACTGTTTTTT.

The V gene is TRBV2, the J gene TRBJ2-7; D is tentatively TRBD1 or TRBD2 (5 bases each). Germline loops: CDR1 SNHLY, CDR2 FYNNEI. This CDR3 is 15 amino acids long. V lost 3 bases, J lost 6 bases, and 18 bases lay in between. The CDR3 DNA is TGTGCCAGCAGTGAGGGGGTAAGGAATCCTCGCGAGCAGTACTTC. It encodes CASSEGVRNPREQYF.

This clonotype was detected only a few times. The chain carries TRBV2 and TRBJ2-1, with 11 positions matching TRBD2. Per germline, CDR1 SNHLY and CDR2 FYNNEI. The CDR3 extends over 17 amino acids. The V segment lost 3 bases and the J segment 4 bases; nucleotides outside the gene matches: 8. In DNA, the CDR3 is TGTGCCAGCAGTGAGAAGTCAAGACTAGCGGGGTACAATGAGCAGTTCTTC. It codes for CASSEKSRLAGYNEQFF.

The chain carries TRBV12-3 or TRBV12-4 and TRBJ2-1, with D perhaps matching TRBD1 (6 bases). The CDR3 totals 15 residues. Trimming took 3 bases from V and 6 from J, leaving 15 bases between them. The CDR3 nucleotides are TGTGCCAGCAGTTTCGGTCCAAAGGGGGTCAATGAGCAGTTCTTC. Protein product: CASSFGPKGVNEQFF.

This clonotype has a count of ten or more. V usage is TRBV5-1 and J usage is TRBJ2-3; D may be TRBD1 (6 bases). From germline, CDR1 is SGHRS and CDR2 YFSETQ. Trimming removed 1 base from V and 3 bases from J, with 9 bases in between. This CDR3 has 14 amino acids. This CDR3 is CASSLFTGTDTQYF. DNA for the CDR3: TGCGCCAGCAGCTTGTTTACAGGGACAGATACGCAGTATTTT.

The CDR3 DNA is TGTGCCAGTAGTATCCGGGACAGCCCCTACGAGCAGTACTTC. Translation gives CASSIRDSPYEQYF. The chain links TRBV19 to TRBJ2-7, with 7 bases lining up with TRBD1. V gave up 3 bases and J gave up 2 bases; unmatched junction bases: 4. This CDR3 spans 14 amino acids. Looked up from germline, CDR1 is LNHDA and CDR2 is SQIVND (reference sequence).

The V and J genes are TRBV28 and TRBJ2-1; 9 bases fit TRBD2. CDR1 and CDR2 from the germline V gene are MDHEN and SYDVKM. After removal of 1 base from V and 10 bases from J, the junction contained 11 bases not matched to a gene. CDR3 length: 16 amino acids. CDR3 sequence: CASSLLAGEKAFEQFF. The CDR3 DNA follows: TGTGCCAGCAGTTTATTAGCGGGAGAAAAGGCTTTCGAGCAGTTCTTC. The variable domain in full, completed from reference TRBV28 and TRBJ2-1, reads DVKVTQSSRYLVKRTGEKVFLECVQDMDHENMFWYRQDPGLGLRLIYFSYDVKMKEKGDIPEGYSVSREKKERFSLILESASTNQTSMYLCASSLLAGEKAFEQFFGPGTRLTVL.